This TCR beta chain stems from a study of CD8+CD57+ T cells in acquired aplastic anemia. In the study overall: Recorded DNA amounts for sorted CD4+ and CD8+ cells had an average of 3.2 ug. Whole-study results and caveats: Sharing between patients and controls was observed for roughly 29 CD8+ CDR3 sequences. For CD8+ Simpson's diversity, patients and controls showed no significant difference.

An expansion of CD8+CD57+ cells by flow cytometry had been shown in patients chosen for sequencing. Details on this clonotype: Its antigen remains unknown. Being one base from a much bigger clone, this may be a read error.

The CDR3 extends over 16 amino acids. Between the trimmed V and J ends, which lost 0 bases and 0 bases, there was a span of 11 bases. CDR1 is MNHEY, CDR2 SVGAGI, per germline. According to the study, genomic DNA was the template for TCR beta VDJ and CDR3 profiling. TCRdb reprocessed the reads with MiXCR, giving one entry per CDR3 protein. The sample has 250,000 to 300,000 distinct CDR3 sequences, approximately 60% seen once. This TCR was recovered from a human donor with aplastic anemia. The chain uses TRBV6-5 and TRBJ1-1, with D possibly TRBD1 on 6 matching bases. Material for sequencing was sorted CD4+, CD8+, or CD8+CD57+ T cells (not recorded which) from PBMCs. For the CDR3, the DNA is TGTGCCAGCAGTTACTCGATAGGGGGGGTGAACACTGAAGCTTTCTTT. Translating it yields CASSYSIGGVNTEAFF.